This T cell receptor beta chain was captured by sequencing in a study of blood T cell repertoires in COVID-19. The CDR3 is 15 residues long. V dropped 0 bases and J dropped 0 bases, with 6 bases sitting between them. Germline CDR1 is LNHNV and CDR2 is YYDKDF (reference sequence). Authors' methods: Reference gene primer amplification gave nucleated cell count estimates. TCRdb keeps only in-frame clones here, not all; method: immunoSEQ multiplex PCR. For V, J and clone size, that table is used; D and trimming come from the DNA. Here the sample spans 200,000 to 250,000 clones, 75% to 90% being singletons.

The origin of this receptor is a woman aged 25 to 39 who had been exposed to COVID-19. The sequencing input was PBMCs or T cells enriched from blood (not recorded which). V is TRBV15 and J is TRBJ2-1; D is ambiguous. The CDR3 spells CATSRDHSSYNEQFF. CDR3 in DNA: TGTGCCACCAGCAGAGATCACAGCTCCTACAATGAGCAGTTCTTC.